A selection of T cell receptor beta chains follows, all from one sample in a study of T cells after somatic rescue of genetic block. The data were produced by immunoSEQ multiplex PCR, yet TCRdb's version contains in-frame clones alone and is incomplete. The sample consists of 9,500 to 14,000 clones, about 78% of them appearing once. The sequencing sample was made of peripheral blood mononuclear cells (PBMCs). The receptors originated from a boy aged 5-17 years. CDR3s include the opening cysteine and the closing phenylalanine or tryptophan. Fields, in order: J gene, V gene, CDR3 protein.

>TRBJ1-1|TRBV11-3
CAGMISATMNTEAFF
>TRBJ2-4|TRBV2
CASRIPGSRVIQYF
>TRBJ2-5|TRBV14
CASSQLTRRTQYF
>TRBJ1-2|TRBV5-5
CASSTGTRPGYGYTF
>TRBJ1-1|TRBV7-9
CASSLVGGEAFF
>TRBJ1-1|TRBV5-4
CASSQGGAMNTEAFF
>TRBJ2-7|TRBV10-3
CARWRDGSYEQYF
>TRBJ2-1|TRBV7-9
CASSLRGPGLAGFYEQFF
>TRBJ1-2|TRBV20-1
CSVIGYTF
>TRBJ2-5|TRBV7-9
CASSITRDREETQYF
>TRBJ2-2|TRBV19
CASSTAGVSGELFF
>TRBJ2-1|TRBV7-2
CASSLWTSGMEQFF
>TRBJ2-7|TRBV5-1
CASSLGSGQGAYEQYF
>TRBJ2-3|TRBV6-1
CASSERDYSTDTQYF
>TRBJ1-3|TRBV29-1
CSATKGPGQLSSGNTIYF
>TRBJ2-7|TRBV5-6
CASSIRGFHYEQYF
>TRBJ2-1|TRBV7-2
CASSKRQGGEQFF
>TRBJ2-7|TRBV7-2
CASSLDYEQYF
>TRBJ2-1|TRBV5-1
CASNRGSNEQFF
>TRBJ2-7|TRBV29-1
CSVERLGEGGVRHEQYF
>TRBJ2-3|TRBV29-1
CSVEESWTGSSDTQYF
>TRBJ2-3|TRBV7-2
CASSTAGTDTQYF
>TRBJ2-1|TRBV11-1
CASSLEGAGTYNEQFF
>TRBJ2-3|TRBV7-9
CASSLDLSTDTQYF
>TRBJ2-3|TRBV7-3
CASSLGVGAEITDTQYF
>TRBJ2-1|TRBV5-6
CASSLAGFGGNEQFF
>TRBJ2-7|TRBV29-1
CSVVTRQGLGEQYF
>TRBJ2-5|TRBV2
CASFPLAGVETQYF
>TRBJ2-2|TRBV4-2
CASSQVTGGGRAGELFF
>TRBJ2-1|TRBV11-2
CASSLGPENNEQFF
>TRBJ1-2|TRBV11-2
CASSLKQGEGYTF
>TRBJ2-4|TRBV11-2
CASSPVRLAKNIQYF
>TRBJ2-3|TRBV15
CATSRQGIGTDTQYF
>TRBJ2-1|TRBV4-2
CASSQVSLAHTAYNEQFF
>TRBJ1-3|TRBV28
CASSPGQDLALLSAGNTIYF
>TRBJ1-5|TRBV28
CASSPPGAGLSQPQHF
>TRBJ1-1|TRBV27
CASSLSDNTAEAFF
>TRBJ1-5|TRBV27
CASSFLPRAYSNQPQHF